This TCR beta chain was obtained from a study of cytomegalovirus exposure and HLA in healthy donors. At the level of the study: Inside one of the first data releases sat some 93 million unique TCRs taken from HLA-typed donors.

Worth noting for this clone: Its antigen is unidentified.

CDR1 KGHSH and CDR2 LQKENI come from the germline V gene. Trimming pared 0 bases from V and 7 bases from J, leaving 12 bases between. The CDR3 contains 15 residues. Study results and caveats: The study labeled 180 or so TCR beta chains cytomegalovirus-associated.

Amplification used 60 Vbeta primers and 13 Jbeta primers. The assay was immunoSEQ multiplex PCR, and TCRdb's table has in-frame clones only and misses some. The table shows over 200,000 clones, with about 85% occurring only once. The origin of this receptor is a human donor in good health. V gene TRBV18 combines with J gene TRBJ1-4, with D possibly being TRBD1 (6 bases). The sequenced sample consisted of PBMCs. CDR3 loop: CASSPPMGAGEKLFF. Here the CDR3 DNA reads TGTGCCAGCTCACCACCGATGGGGGCGGGTGAAAAACTGTTTTTT. The variable domain in full, completed from reference TRBV18 and TRBJ1-4, reads NAGVMQNPRHLVRRRGQEARLRCSPMKGHSHVYWYRQLPEEGLKFMVYLQKENIIDESGMPKERFSAEFPKEGPSILRIQQVVRGDSAAYFCASSPPMGAGEKLFFGSGTQLSVL.